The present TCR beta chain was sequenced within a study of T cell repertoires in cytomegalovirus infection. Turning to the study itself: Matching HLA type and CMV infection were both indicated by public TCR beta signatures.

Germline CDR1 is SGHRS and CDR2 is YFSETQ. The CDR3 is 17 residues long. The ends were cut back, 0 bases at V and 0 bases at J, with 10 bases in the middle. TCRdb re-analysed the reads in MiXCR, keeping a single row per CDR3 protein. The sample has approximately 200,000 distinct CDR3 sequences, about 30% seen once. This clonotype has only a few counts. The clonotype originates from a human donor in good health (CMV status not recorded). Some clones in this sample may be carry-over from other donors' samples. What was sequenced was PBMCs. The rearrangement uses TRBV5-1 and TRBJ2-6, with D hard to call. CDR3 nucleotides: TGCGCCAGCAGCTTGGCCGACCGTCCCTCTGGGGCCAACGTCCTGACTTTC. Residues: CASSLADRPSGANVLTF.